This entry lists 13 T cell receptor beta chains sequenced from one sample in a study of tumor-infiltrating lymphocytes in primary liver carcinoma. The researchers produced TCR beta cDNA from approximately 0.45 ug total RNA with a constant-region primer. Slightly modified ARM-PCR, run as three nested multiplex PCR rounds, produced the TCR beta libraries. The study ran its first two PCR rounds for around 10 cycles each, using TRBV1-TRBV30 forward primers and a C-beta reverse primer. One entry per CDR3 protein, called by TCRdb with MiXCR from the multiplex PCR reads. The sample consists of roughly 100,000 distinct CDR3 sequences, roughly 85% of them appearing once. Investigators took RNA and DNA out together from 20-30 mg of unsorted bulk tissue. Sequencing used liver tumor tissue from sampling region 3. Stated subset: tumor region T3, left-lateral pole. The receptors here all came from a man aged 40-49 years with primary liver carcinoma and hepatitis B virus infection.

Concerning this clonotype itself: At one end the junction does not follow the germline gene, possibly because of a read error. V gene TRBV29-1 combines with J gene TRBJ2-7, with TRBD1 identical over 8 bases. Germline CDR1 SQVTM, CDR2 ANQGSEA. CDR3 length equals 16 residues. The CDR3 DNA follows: TGCAGCGCTGAAGACCCCAAGGGCAGGGGGCCCTACGAACAGTACTTC. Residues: CSAEDPKGRGPYEQYF.

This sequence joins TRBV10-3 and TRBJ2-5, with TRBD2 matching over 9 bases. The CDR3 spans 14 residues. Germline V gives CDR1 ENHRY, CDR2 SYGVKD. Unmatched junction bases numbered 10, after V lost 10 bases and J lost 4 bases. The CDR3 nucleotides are TGTGCCACCATGCCAGGACTAGCGATAGAGACCCAGTACTTC. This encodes CATMPGLAIETQYF.

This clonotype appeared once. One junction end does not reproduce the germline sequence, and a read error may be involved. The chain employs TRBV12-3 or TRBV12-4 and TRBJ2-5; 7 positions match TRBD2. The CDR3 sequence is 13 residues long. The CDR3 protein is CACSPNSGETQNF. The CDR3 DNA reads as TGTGCCTGCAGTCCGAACAGCGGGGAGACCCAGAACTTC.

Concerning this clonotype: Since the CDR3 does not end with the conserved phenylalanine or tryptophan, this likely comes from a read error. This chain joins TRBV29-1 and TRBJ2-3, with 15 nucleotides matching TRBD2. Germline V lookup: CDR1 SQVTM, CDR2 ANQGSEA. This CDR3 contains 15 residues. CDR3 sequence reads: CSVVRGLAGGDTQYY. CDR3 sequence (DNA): TGCAGTGTTGTTAGAGGACTAGCGGGAGGGGATACGCAGTATTAT.

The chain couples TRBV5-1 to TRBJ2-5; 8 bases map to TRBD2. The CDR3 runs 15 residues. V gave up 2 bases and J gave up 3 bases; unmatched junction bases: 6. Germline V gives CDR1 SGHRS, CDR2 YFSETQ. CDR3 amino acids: CASSLSGSTEETQYF. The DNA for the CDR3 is TGCGCCAGCAGCTTAAGCGGGAGCACTGAAGAGACCCAGTACTTC.

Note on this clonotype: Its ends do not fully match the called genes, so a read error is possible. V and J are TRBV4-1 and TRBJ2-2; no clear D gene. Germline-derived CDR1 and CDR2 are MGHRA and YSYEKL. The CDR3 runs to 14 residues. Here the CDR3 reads CSSRQLTLSEELFF. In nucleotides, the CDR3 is TGCTCCAGCAGGCAACTTACCCTCTCCGAGGAGCTGTTTTTT.

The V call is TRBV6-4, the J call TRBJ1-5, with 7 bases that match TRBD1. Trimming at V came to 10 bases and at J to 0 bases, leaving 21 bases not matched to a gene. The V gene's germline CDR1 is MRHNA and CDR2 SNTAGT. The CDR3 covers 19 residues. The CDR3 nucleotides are TGTGCCACCACGGTCAGGGGGACTCTCTCGGATGATAGCAATCAGCCCCAGCATTTT. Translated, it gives CATTVRGTLSDDSNQPQHF.

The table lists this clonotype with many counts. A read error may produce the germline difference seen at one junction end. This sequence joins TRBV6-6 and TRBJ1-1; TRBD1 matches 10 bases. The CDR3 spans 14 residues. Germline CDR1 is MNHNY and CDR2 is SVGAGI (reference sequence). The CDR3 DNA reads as TGTGCCGGCAGTGGGACAGGGGTAAGGACTGAGGCTTTCTTT. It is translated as CAGSGTGVRTEAFF.

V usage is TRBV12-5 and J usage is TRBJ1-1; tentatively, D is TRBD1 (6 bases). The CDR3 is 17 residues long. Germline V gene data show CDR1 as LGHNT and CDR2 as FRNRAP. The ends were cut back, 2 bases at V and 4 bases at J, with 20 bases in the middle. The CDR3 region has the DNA TGTGCTAGTGGTTTGCCCAAAAACCGGGACAAAGGCACTGAAGCTTTCTTT. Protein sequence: CASGLPKNRDKGTEAFF.

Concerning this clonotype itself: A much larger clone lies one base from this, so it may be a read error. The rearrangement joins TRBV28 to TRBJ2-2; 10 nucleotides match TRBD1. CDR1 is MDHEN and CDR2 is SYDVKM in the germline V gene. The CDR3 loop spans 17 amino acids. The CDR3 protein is CASRGGQGYRNTWELFF. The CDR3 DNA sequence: TGTGCCAGCAGAGGGGGACAGGGGTATCGGAACACCTGGGAGCTGTTTTTT.

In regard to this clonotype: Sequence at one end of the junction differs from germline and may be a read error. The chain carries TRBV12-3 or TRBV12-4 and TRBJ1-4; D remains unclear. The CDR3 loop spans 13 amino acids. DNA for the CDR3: TGTGCCAGCAGTTTATCATGGGTCGAAAAACTGCTTTTT. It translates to CASSLSWVEKLLF.

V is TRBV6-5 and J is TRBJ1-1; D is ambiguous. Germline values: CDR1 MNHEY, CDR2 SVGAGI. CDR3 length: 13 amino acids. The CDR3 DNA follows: TGTACCAACAGTTATGGGCAGACCACTGAAGCTTTCTTT. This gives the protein CTNSYGQTTEAFF.

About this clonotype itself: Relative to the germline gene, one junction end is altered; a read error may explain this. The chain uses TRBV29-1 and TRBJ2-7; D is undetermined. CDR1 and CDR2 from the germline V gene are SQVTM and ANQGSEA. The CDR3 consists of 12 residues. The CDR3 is CSVEPAPYEQYF. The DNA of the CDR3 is TGCAGCGTTGAACCAGCCCCCTACGAGCAATACTTC.